The T cell receptor (beta chain) under discussion was sequenced for a study of CD8 T cells in Susac syndrome. Germline V gives CDR1 MNHNY, CDR2 SVGAGI (reference sequence). This CDR3 contains 11 residues. With 7 bases removed from V and 6 bases from J, the gap between germline ends came to 9 bases. Roughly 0.45 to 1 ug RNA was reverse transcribed with random hexamers. Amplification of TCR beta CDR3 was carried out by immunoSEQ multiplex PCR, which covered 54 Vbeta and 13 Jbeta segments. From the immunoSEQ multiplex PCR reads, TCRdb called clonotypes with MiXCR, one entry per CDR3 protein. The sample yields 150,000 or so distinct CDR3 sequences, approximately 93% seen once.

This sequence joins TRBV6-6 and TRBJ1-2; possible D gene TRBD1, 5 bases. Sequencing input: CD4+ T cells from PBMCs. This receptor was identified in a human donor with multiple sclerosis. The CDR3 sequence is CASTEGNGYTF. The CDR3 nucleotides read TGTGCCAGCACGGAGGGGAATGGCTACACCTTC.